These 10 T cell receptor beta chains came from one sample sequenced in a study of shared clonotypes between healthy human individuals. Selected positively for CCR7 and CD45RO-negative, naive CD8 cells excluded terminally differentiated effector memory CD45RA+ cells. TCRdb keeps only in-frame clones here, not all; method: immunoSEQ multiplex PCR. The sample shows approximately 1.9 million clones, 93% of them seen only once. The sample comprised naive CD8+ T cells from PBMCs. Source of these receptors: a man aged 18-30 years in good health. Some clones in this sample may be carry-over from other donors' samples.

The rearrangement links TRBV14 to TRBJ2-6; D is uncertain. V lost 4 bases and J lost 0, with 16 bases in between. Germline CDR1 reads SGHDN; CDR2 reads FVKESK. The CDR3 consists of 18 residues. This CDR3 reads CASSLLGPSGSGANVLTF. DNA of the CDR3: TGTGCCAGCAGCCTTCTCGGCCCTTCCGGCTCTGGGGCCAACGTCCTGACTTTC. Full variable domain (missing parts from reference TRBV14 and TRBJ2-6): EAGVTQFPSHSVIEKGQTVTLRCDPISGHDNLYWYRRVMGKEIKFLLHFVKESKQDESGMPNNRFLAERTGGTYSTLKVQPAELEDSGVYFCASSLLGPSGSGANVLTFGAGSRLTVL.

V and J are TRBV11-2 and TRBJ2-2, with unresolved D. The CDR3 is made up of 17 amino acids. Germline loops: CDR1 SGHAT, CDR2 FQNNGV. With 2 bases removed from V and 2 bases from J, the gap between germline ends came to 15 bases. The DNA of the CDR3 is TGTGCCAGCAGCTTAAGTAATTCGGCGGCAAACACCGGGGAGCTGTTTTTT. Its translation: CASSLSNSAANTGELFF. The full variable domain, rest sourced from reference TRBV11-2 and TRBJ2-2, is EAGVAQSPRYKIIEKRQSVAFWCNPISGHATLYWYQQILGQGPKLLIQFQNNGVVDDSQLPKDRFSAERLKGVDSTLKIQPAKLEDSAVYLCASSLSNSAANTGELFFGEGSRLTVL.

The V call is TRBV25-1, the J call TRBJ2-3; unclear D gene. Germline values: CDR1 MGHDK, CDR2 SYGVNS. The CDR3 is 14 residues long. V was cut by 3 bases and J by 0 bases, with 7 bases left in between. In DNA, the CDR3 is TGTGCCAGCAGTGACTGGCCAAGCACAGATACGCAGTATTTT. Its protein is CASSDWPSTDTQYF.

This clone is a singleton in its sample. Other DNA variants within this sample encode the same CDR3. The chain employs TRBV28 and TRBJ2-7; no reliable D call. The germline CDR1 and CDR2 sequences are MDHEN and SYDVKM. CDR3 length: 11 residues. V lost 6 bases to trimming and J lost 6 bases, with 9 bases between them. CDR3 nucleotides: TGTGCCAGCAGCATCGGTTCCGAGCAGTACTTC. As protein: CASSIGSEQYF.

The chain has TRBV10-3 and TRBJ2-6; 8 bases map to TRBD1. The CDR3 has 20 residues. The germline V gene encodes CDR1 ENHRY and CDR2 SYGVKD. The V gene end was trimmed by 0 bases and the J gene end by 4 bases; junction bases not matched to a gene: 14. The CDR3: CAISESVILDRDTGANVLTF. The CDR3 DNA sequence: TGTGCCATCAGTGAGTCTGTTATTTTGGACAGGGATACGGGGGCCAACGTCCTGACTTTC.

This rearrangement joins TRBV19 to TRBJ2-7; 7 nucleotides align to TRBD2. The CDR3 extends over 13 amino acids. CDR1 and CDR2 from the germline V gene are LNHDA and SQIVND (reference sequence). V was clipped by 1 base and J by 7 bases; unmatched bases: 4. Written as DNA, the CDR3 is TGTGCCAGTAGTATAGGGGGAGGGCCTGAGCAGTACTTC. Its protein product is CASSIGGGPEQYF.

The chain joins TRBV5-8 to TRBJ1-5, with 8 bases aligning to TRBD1. CDR1 SGHTS and CDR2 YDEGEE come from the germline V gene. This CDR3 has 17 residues. V lost 2 bases and J lost 2; bases outside the gene matches: 9. CDR3 nucleotide sequence: TGTGCCAGCAGCTTAACGACAGGGGAGCACCGCAATCAGCCCCAGCATTTT. This translates into CASSLTTGEHRNQPQHF. Drawing the rest from reference TRBV5-8 and TRBJ1-5, the complete variable domain is EAGVTQSPTHLIKTRGQQATLRCSPISGHTSVYWYQQALGLGLQFLLWYDEGEERNRGNFPPRFSGRQFPNYSSELNVNALELEDSALYLCASSLTTGEHRNQPQHFGDGTRLSIL.

The chain carries TRBV29-1 and TRBJ2-7; 11 positions agree with TRBD2. Germline V gene sequence: CDR1 SQVTM, CDR2 ANQGSEA. Unmatched junction bases numbered 11, after V lost 1 base and J lost 0 bases. CDR3 length: 18 residues. The CDR3, as DNA: TGCAGCGTTGAAGGTCCGGCTAGCGGGAGGATCCCCTCCTACGAGCAGTACTTC. Residues: CSVEGPASGRIPSYEQYF.

V usage is TRBV25-1 and J usage is TRBJ2-1; 10 nucleotides match TRBD2. The germline V gene encodes CDR1 MGHDK and CDR2 SYGVNS. The junction had 9 bases not matched to a gene; V was cut back by 4 bases and J by 3 bases. CDR3 length equals 17 residues. The CDR3 is CASSALEKREGYNEQFF. The CDR3 DNA follows: TGTGCCAGCAGTGCCCTTGAAAAGCGGGAGGGCTACAATGAGCAGTTCTTC.

The chain employs TRBV25-1 and TRBJ1-5; TRBD1 matches 7 bases. Germline V gene sequence: CDR1 MGHDK, CDR2 SYGVNS. This CDR3 contains 18 residues. The ends lost 4 bases at V and 3 bases at J; junction bases unmatched: 15. The CDR3 loop reads CASSVADTGTAYNQPQHF. The CDR3 DNA follows: TGTGCCAGCAGTGTCGCCGACACTGGGACAGCCTACAATCAGCCCCAGCATTTT.